This T cell receptor (beta chain) was identified during a study of T cell repertoires in cytomegalovirus infection. Via MiXCR, TCRdb re-called the reads, giving one row per CDR3 protein. The sample has about 69,000 distinct CDR3 sequences, around 28% seen once. A note on this clonotype: Its antigen is unknown.

This CDR3 spans 14 amino acids. Trimming removed 1 base at V and 4 bases at J, with 11 bases between. Germline loops: CDR1 LGHNA, CDR2 YSLEER. This chain connects TRBV4-3 to TRBJ2-7; D is tentatively TRBD1 or TRBD2 (6 bases each). This TCR was recovered from a human donor in good health (CMV status not recorded). Some clones in this sample may be carry-over from other donors' samples. Sequencing was performed on CD8+ T cells from cultured PBMCs, taken from culture after CMV antigen stimulation. CDR3 bases: TGCGCCAGCAGCCAAGTCCAAGGGGGGTACGAGCAGTACTTC. Protein: CASSQVQGGYEQYF.